The T cell receptor (beta chain) under discussion was sequenced for a study of CD8+ T cells in alopecia areata. Study results and limitations: The presence of one nonresponder keeps the tie between baseline CD8+ expansion and response uncertain. With tofacitinib ongoing, many expanded lesional clones persisted in both scalp and blood.

This sample's treatment: oral pan-JAK inhibitor, 5-10 mg twice daily. CDR1 is SGHAT and CDR2 is FQNNGV in the germline V gene. This CDR3 comprises 14 residues. The germline V and J ends were trimmed by 3 bases and 10 bases, with 16 bases remaining between them. Notes on this clone: As yet, its antigen is unknown.

Sequencing used cDNA as its template, made by extracting RNA and reverse transcribing it. TCRdb's table, derived via immunoSEQ multiplex PCR, lists solely in-frame clones and lacks some. The table includes 110,000 to 150,000 clones, about 51% detected once. The V call is TRBV11-2, the J call TRBJ2-1, with D possibly being TRBD1 (6 bases). The specimen comprised CD8+ T cells sorted from blood, sampled at week 4, from a patient treated with tofacitinib. The TCR originated in a human donor with alopecia areata. The CDR3 sequence is CASSFLAGVREQFF. DNA of the CDR3: TGTGCCAGCAGCTTCCTAGCAGGGGTCAGGGAGCAGTTCTTC. Complete variable domain (other parts from reference TRBV11-2 and TRBJ2-1): EAGVAQSPRYKIIEKRQSVAFWCNPISGHATLYWYQQILGQGPKLLIQFQNNGVVDDSQLPKDRFSAERLKGVDSTLKIQPAKLEDSAVYLCASSFLAGVREQFFGPGTRLTVL.